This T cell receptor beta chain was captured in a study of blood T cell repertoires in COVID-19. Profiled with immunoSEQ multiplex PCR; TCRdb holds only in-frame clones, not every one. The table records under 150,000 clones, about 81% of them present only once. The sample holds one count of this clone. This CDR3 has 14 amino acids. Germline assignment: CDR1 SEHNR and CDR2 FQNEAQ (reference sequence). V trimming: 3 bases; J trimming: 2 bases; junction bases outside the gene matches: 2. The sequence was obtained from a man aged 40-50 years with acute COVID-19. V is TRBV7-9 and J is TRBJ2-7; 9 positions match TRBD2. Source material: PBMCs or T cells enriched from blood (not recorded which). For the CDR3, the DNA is TGTGCCAGCAGCTTGACTAGCGGAGCCTACGAGCAGTACTTC. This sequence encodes CASSLTSGAYEQYF.